This TCR beta chain came from a study of beta chain features in type 1 diabetes. Study context: Age, gender and cell yields were similar between patients and healthy donors. Study observations and caveats: TCRB CDR3s were moderately but significantly shorter in Type 1 diabetes patients in all four CD4+ subsets. The question of HLA type influencing TCRB rearrangement was one that remained unresolved here.

This clone showed up just a few times. The antigen remains undetermined. All of the isolated RNA was reverse transcribed, so expressed TCRB transcripts were sequenced. The assay was immunoSEQ multiplex PCR, and TCRdb's table has in-frame clones only and misses some. The sample has roughly 290,000 clones, over 12% seen once. One heparinised blood draw, averaging about 120 mL, came from each donor. CD4+ naive, central memory, regulatory and stem cell-like memory subsets were isolated by sorting on CD45RO/CCR7/CD25/CD127/CD95/CD27. The sequence derives from a man between 18 and 29 years old with type 1 diabetes. The source material was naive CD4+ T cells from blood.

CDR3: CASTLAGGRNTQYF. Here the CDR3 DNA reads TGTGCCAGTACCCTAGCGGGGGGCCGAAATACGCAGTATTTT. The gene calls are TRBV11-2 and TRBJ2-3; 11 nucleotides align to TRBD2. This CDR3 spans 14 amino acids. Germline V gives CDR1 SGHAT, CDR2 FQNNGV. With 9 bases clipped from V and 7 bases from J, the junction kept 9 bases outside the gene matches.